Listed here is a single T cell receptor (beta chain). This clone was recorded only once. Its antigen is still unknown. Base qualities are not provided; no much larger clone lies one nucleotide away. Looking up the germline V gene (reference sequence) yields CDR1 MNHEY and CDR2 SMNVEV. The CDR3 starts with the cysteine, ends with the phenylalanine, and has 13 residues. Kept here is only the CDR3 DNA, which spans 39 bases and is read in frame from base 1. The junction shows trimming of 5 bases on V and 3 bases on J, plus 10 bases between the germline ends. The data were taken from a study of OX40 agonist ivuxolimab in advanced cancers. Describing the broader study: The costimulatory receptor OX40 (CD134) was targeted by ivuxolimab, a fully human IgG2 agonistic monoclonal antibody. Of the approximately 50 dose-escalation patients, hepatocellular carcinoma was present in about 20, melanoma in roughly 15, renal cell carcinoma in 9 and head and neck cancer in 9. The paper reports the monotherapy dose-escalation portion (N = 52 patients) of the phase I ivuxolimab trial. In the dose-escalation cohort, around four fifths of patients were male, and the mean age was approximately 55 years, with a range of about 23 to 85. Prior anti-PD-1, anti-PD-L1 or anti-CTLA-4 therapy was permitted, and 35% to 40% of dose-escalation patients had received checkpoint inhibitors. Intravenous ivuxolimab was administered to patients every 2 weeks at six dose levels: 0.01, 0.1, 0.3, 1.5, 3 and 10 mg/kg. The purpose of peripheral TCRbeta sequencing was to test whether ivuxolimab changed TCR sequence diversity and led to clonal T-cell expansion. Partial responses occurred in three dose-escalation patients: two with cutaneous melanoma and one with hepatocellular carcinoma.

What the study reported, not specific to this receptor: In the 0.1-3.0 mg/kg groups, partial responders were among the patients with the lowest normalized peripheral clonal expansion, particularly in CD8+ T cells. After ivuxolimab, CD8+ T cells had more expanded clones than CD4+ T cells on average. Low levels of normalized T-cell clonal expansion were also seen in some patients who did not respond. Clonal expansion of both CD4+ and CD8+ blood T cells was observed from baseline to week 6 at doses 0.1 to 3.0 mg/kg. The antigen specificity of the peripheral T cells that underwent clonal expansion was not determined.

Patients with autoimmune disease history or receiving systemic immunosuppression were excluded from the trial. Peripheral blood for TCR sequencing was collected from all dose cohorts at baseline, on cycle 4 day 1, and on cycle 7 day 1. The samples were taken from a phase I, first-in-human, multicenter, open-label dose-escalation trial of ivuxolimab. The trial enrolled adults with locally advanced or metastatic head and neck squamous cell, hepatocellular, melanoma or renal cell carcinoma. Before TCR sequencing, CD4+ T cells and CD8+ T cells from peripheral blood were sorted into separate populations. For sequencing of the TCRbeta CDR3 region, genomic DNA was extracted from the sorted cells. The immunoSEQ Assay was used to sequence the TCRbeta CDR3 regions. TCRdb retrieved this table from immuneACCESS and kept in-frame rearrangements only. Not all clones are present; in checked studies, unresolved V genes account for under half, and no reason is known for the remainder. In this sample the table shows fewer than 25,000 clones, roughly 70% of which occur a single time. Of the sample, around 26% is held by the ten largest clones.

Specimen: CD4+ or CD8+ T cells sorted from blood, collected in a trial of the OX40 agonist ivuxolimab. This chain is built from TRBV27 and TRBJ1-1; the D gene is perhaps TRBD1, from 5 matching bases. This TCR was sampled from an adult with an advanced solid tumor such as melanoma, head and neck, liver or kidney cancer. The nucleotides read TGTGCCAGCAGTACAGGAGGGGACACTGAAGCTTTCTTT. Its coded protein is CASSTGGDTEAFF.